This TCR beta chain was recovered during a study of naive and memory T cell subsets. General study points: In naive cells, over 90% of TCR sequences were seen only once. A clonotype means one alpha or beta sequence, not an alpha/beta pair.

Two oligonucleotides, mixed equimolar, formed the beta constant-region primer covering TRBC1 and TRBC2. The ligated cDNA underwent four PCR rounds using SP2 and nested alpha and beta constant-region primers. TCRdb used MiXCR to reprocess the UMI-ligation and nested PCR reads, holding one entry per CDR3 protein. The sample contains about 120,000 distinct CDR3 sequences, approximately 37% of which appear only once. Notes on this clonotype: No antigen is known for it.

Germline lookup yields CDR1 MDHEN and CDR2 SYDVKM. V was clipped by 10 bases and J by 0 bases, with 9 bases between them. The CDR3 extends over 13 amino acids. Cells stained for CD3, CD4, CD8, CD45RA and CD27 were sorted into four subsets. The material sequenced was central memory CD4+ T cells from blood. This clonotype was obtained from a human donor in good health. V gene TRBV28 combines with J gene TRBJ1-4; no clear D gene. The CDR3 protein is CATNTATNEKLFF. The CDR3 DNA reads as TGTGCCACCAACACTGCAACTAATGAAAAACTGTTTTTT. Full variable domain (remainder filled in from reference TRBV28 and TRBJ1-4): DVKVTQSSRYLVKRTGEKVFLECVQDMDHENMFWYRQDPGLGLRLIYFSYDVKMKEKGDIPEGYSVSREKKERFSLILESASTNQTSMYLCATNTATNEKLFFGSGTQLSVL.